Sequencing of this TCR beta chain was carried out in a study of T cell repertoires and Cas9 in healthy adults. Study information: SpCas9-reactive CD4 and CD8 T cells were characterized for potency, cytotoxicity and lineage. Study results and limitations: SpCas9-reactive effector T cells were reportedly restrained in vitro by SpCas9-reactive regulatory T cells.

Worth noting for this clone: Its antigen is unidentified.

Libraries were prepared by immunoSEQ multiplex PCR; TCRdb keeps only in-frame clonotypes and omits some of them. The sample holds 20,000 to 25,000 clones, about nine tenths seen once. The V end was cut by 4 bases, the J end by 4 bases, with 20 bases between. The CDR3 spans 16 residues. CDR1 LGHNA and CDR2 YNFKEQ come from the germline V gene. The sequencing input was CD4+ effector T cells (CD127+, CD25-, CD137-, CD154-) from PBMCs; culture status not recorded. The receptor was derived from a human donor in good health. This chain uses TRBV4-2 with TRBJ2-7, with unresolved D. The CDR3: CASSPQPRSDGYEQYF. The DNA for the CDR3 is TGTGCCAGCAGCCCCCAACCCCGGAGCGACGGGTACGAGCAGTACTTC.